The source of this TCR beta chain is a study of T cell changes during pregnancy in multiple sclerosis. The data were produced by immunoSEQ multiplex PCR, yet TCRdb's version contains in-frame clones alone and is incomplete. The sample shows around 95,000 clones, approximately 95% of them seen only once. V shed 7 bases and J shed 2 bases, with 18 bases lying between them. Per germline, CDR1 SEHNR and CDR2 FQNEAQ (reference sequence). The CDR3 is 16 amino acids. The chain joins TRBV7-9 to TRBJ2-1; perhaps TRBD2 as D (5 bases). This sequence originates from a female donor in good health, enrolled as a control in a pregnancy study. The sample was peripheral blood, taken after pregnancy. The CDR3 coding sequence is TGTGCCAGCACCAGCGATCGGGGTGGGGCCTACAATGAGCAGTTCTTC. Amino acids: CASTSDRGGAYNEQFF.